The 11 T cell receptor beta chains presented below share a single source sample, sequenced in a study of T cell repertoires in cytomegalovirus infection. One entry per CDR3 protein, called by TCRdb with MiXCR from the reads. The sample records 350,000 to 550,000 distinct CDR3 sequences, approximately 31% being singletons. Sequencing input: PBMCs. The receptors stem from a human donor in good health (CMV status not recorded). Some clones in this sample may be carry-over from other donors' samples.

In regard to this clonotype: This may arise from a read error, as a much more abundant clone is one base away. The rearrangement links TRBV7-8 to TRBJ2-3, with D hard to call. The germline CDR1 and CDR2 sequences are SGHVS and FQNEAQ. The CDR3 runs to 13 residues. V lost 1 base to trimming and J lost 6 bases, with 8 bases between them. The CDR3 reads CASSLEGRDTQYF. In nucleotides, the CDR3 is TGTGCCAGCAGCTTAGAGGGAAGGGATACGCAGTATTTT.

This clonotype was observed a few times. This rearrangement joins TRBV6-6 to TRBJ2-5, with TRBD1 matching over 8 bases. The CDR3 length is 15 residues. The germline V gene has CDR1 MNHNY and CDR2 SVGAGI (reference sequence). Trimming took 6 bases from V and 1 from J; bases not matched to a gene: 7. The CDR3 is CASRSYRGSQETQYF. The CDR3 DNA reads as TGTGCCAGCAGATCTTACAGGGGGTCCCAAGAGACCCAGTACTTC.

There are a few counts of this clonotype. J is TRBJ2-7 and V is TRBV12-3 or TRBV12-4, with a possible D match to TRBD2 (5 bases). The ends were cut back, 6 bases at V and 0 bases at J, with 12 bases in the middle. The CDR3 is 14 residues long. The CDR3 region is CASRVGEFSYEQYF. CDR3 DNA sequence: TGTGCCAGCAGGGTCGGGGAGTTCTCCTACGAGCAGTACTTC.

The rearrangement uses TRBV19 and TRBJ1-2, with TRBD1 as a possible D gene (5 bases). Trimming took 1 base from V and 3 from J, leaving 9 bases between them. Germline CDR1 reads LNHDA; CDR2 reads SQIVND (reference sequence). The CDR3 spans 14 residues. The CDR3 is CASSIGQLYYGYTF. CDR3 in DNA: TGTGCCAGTAGTATAGGACAGTTGTACTATGGCTACACCTTC.

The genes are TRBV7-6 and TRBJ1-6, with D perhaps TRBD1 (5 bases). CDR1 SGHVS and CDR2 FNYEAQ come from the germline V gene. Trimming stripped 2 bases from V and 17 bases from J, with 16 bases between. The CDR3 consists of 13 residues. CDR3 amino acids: CASSLTETVTFHF. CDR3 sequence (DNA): TGTGCCAGCAGCTTAACCGAGACAGTGACGTTCCACTTT.

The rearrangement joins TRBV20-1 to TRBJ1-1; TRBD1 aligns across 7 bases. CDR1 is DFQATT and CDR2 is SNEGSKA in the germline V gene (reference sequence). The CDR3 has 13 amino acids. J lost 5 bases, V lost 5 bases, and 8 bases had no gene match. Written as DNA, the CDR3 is TGCAGTGCTGGCCGGGACAGTGGAACTGAAGCTTTCTTT. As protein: CSAGRDSGTEAFF.

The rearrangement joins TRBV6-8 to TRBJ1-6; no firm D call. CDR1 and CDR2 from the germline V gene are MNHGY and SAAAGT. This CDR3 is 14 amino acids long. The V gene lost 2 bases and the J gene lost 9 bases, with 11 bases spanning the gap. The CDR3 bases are TGTGCCAGCAGTTACAGCGCACGGGGTTCACCCCTCCACTTT. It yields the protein CASSYSARGSPLHF.

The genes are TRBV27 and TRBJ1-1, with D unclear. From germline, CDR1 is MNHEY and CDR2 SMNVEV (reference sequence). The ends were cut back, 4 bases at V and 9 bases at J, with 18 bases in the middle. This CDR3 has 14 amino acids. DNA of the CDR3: TGTGCCAGCAGTTACATTAGCCCCGGATCTAAAGCTTTCTTT. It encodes CASSYISPGSKAFF.

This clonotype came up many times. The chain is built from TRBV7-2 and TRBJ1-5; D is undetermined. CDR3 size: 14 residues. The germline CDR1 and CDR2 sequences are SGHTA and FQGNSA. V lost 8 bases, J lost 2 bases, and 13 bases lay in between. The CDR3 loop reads CASGREIGNQPQHF. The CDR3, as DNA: TGTGCCAGCGGCCGGGAAATCGGCAATCAGCCCCAGCATTTT.

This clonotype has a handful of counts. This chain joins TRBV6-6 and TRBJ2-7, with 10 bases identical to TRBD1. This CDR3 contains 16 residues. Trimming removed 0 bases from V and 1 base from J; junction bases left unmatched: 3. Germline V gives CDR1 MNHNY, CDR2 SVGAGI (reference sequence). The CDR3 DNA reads TGTGCCAGCAGTTACTCCAGGGACAGGGGATCCTACGAGCAGTACTTC. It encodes CASSYSRDRGSYEQYF.

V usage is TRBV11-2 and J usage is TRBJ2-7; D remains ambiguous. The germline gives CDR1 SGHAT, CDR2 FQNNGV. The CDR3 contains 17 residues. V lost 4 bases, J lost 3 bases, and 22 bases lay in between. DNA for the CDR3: TGTGCCAGCAGCTCCCCCCACGCCGGGTTCAACTACTACGAGCAGTACTTC. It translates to CASSSPHAGFNYYEQYF.